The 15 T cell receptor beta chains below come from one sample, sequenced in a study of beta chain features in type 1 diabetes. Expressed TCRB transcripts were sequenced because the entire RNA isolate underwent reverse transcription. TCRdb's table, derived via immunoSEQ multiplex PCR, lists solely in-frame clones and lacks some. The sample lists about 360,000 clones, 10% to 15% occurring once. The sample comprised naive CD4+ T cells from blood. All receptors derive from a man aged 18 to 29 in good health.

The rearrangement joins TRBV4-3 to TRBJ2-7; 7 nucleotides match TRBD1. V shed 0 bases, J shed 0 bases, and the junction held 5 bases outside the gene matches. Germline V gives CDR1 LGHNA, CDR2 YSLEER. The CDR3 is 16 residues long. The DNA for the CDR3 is TGCGCCAGCAGCCAAGATGGACAGGACCTCTCCTACGAGCAGTACTTC. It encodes CASSQDGQDLSYEQYF.

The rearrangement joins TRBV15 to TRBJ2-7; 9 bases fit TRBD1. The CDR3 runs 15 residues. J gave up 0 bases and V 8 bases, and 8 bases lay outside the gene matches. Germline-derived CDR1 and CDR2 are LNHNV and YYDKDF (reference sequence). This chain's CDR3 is CATGPGGQGSYEQYF. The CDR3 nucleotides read TGTGCCACCGGGCCTGGGGGACAGGGCTCCTACGAGCAGTACTTC.

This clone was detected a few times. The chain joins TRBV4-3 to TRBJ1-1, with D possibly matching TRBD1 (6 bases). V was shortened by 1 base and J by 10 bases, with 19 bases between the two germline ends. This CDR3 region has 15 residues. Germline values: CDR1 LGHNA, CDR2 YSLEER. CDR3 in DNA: TGCGCCAGCAGCCAAGGGGCCAGGGGAGAAAGGGTAGCTTTCTTT. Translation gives CASSQGARGERVAFF.

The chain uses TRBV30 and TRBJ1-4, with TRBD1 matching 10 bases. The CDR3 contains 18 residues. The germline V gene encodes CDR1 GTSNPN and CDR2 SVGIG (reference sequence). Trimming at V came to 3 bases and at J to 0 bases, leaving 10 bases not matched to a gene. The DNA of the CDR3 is TGTGCCTGGAGGTTGACAGGGGGCGACTTTGCAACTAATGAAAAACTGTTTTTT. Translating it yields CAWRLTGGDFATNEKLFF.

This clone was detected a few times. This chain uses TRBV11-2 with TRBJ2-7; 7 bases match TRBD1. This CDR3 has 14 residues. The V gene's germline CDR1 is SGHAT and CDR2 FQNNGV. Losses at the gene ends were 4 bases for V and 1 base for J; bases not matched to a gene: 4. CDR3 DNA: TGTGCCAGCAGCTCCACAGGGGAGTCCTACGAGCAGTACTTC. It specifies CASSSTGESYEQYF.

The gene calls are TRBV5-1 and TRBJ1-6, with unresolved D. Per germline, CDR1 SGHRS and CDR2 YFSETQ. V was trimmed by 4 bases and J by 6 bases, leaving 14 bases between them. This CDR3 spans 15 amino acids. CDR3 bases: TGCGCCAGCAGCCCCGGGCCCGGAGGTAATTCACCCCTCCACTTT. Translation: CASSPGPGGNSPLHF.

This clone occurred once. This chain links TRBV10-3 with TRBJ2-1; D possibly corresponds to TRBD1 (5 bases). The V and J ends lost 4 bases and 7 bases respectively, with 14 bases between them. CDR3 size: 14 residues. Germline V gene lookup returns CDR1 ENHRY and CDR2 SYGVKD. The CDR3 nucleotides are TGTGCCATCAGTGTGTCGCAGGGCCAAAATGAGCAGTTCTTC. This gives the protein CAISVSQGQNEQFF.

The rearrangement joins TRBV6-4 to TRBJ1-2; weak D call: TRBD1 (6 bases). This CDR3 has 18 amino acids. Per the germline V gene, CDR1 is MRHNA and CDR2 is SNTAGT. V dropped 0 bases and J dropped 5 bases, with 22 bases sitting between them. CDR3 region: CASSDSFRGFVAPYGYTF. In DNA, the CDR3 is TGTGCCAGCAGTGACTCGTTCAGGGGATTTGTTGCCCCATATGGCTACACCTTC.

CDR3 region: CASSSKALAGATGELFF. The DNA of the CDR3 is TGTGCCAGCAGCTCGAAGGCACTAGCGGGGGCTACCGGGGAGCTGTTTTTT. This rearrangement joins TRBV7-3 to TRBJ2-2; 11 bases agree with TRBD2. This CDR3 comprises 17 residues. V gave up 4 bases and J gave up 5 bases; unmatched junction bases: 9. CDR1 and CDR2 (germline): SGHTA, FQGTGA.

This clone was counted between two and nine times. CDR3 amino acids: CASSLVAHSSGANVLTF. The CDR3 DNA sequence: TGTGCCAGCAGCTTGGTTGCCCACAGCTCTGGGGCCAACGTCCTGACTTTC. The chain carries TRBV4-2 and TRBJ2-6; D unclear. This CDR3 has 17 residues. Trimming removed 5 bases from V and 0 bases from J, with 14 bases in between. CDR1 and CDR2 from the germline V gene are LGHNA and YNFKEQ.

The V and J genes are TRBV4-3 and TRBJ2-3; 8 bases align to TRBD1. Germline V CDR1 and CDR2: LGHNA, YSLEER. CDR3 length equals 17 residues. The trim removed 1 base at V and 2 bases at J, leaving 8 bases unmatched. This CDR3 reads CASSQGSTGGFTDTQYF. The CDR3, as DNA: TGCGCCAGCAGCCAAGGTTCCACAGGGGGGTTCACAGATACGCAGTATTTT.

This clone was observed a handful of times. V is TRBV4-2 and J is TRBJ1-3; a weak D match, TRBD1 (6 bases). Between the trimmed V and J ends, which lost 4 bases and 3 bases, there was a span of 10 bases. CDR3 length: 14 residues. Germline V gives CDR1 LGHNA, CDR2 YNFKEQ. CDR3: CASSPRGFGNTIYF. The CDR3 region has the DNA TGTGCCAGCAGCCCCAGGGGTTTTGGAAACACCATATATTTT.

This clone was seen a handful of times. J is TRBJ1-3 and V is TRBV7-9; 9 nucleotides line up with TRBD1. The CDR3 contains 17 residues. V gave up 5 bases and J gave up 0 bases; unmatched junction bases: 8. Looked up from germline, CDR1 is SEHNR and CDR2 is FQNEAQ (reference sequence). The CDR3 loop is CASSGDREGDSGNTIYF. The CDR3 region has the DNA TGTGCCAGCAGCGGGGACAGGGAGGGTGACTCTGGAAACACCATATATTTT.

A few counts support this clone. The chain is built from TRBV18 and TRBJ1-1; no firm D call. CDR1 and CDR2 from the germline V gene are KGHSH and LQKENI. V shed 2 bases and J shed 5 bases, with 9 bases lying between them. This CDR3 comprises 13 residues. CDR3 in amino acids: CASSPMRDTEAFF. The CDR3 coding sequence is TGTGCCAGCTCACCAATGAGGGATACTGAAGCTTTCTTT.

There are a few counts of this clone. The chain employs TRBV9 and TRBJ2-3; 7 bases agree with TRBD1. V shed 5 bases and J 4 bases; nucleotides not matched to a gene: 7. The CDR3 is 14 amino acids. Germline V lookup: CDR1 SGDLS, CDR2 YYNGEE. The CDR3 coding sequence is TGTGCCAGCAGTGAACTTACAGGGGCAGATACGCAGTATTTT. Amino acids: CASSELTGADTQYF.